This entry lists 5 T cell receptor beta chains sequenced from one sample in a study of T cells expressing NK-cell markers. TCRdb re-called the 5' RACE reads; every CDR3 protein appears as one record, without DNA. The sample includes 120,000 to 150,000 distinct CDR3 sequences. Sequenced material: blood T cells: a sorted CD56 or NKG2C T cell subset, CD4+ or CD8+ T cells, or bulk PBMC T cells (not recorded which). These receptors originate from a man aged 18-30 years in good health.

This chain uses TRBV12-3 or TRBV12-4 with TRBJ2-2; TCRdb picks TRBD2, but there is no DNA to check that call. This CDR3 is built from 16 residues. The CDR3: CASSPGRDYNTGELFF.

J is TRBJ2-1 and V is TRBV28; without DNA, the TCRdb call of TRBD1 cannot be checked. The CDR3 is 15 amino acids. CDR1 and CDR2 from the germline V gene are MDHEN and SYDVKM. CDR3 amino acids: CASSHRDRGPIGQFF.

The J gene is TRBJ2-7, the V gene TRBV28; the TCRdb D gene call, TRBD1, has no DNA to confirm it. CDR3 length: 13 residues. Germline V gene lookup returns CDR1 MDHEN and CDR2 SYDVKM. CDR3 protein: CASSLKEAGEQYF.

This chain connects TRBV7-9 to TRBJ1-4; TCRdb picks TRBD1, but there is no DNA to check that call. This CDR3 region has 12 residues. Germline V gene sequence: CDR1 SEHNR, CDR2 FQNEAQ (reference sequence). The CDR3 loop reads CASSLVGHGLFF.

The rearrangement uses TRBV27 and TRBJ2-5; TCRdb names TRBD2, which stays unverified in the absence of DNA. From germline, CDR1 is MNHEY and CDR2 SMNVEV (reference sequence). The CDR3 loop spans 16 amino acids. CDR3 amino acids: CASSPPGLAGVETQYF.